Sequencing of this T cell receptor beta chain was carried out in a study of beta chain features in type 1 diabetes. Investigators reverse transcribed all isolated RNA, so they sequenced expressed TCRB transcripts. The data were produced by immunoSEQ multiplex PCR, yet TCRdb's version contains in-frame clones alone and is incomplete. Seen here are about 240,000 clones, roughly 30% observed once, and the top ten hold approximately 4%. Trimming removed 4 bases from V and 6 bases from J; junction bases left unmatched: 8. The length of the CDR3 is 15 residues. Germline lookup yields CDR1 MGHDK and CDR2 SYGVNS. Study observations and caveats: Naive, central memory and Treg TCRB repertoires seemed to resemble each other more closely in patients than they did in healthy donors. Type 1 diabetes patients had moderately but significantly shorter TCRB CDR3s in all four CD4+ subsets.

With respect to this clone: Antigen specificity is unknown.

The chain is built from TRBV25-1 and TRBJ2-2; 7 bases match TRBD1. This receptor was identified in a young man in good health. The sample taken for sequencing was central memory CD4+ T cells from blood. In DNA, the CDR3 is TGTGCCAGCAGTGTAGACAGGGAAGTCCCCGGGGAGCTGTTTTTT. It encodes CASSVDREVPGELFF.